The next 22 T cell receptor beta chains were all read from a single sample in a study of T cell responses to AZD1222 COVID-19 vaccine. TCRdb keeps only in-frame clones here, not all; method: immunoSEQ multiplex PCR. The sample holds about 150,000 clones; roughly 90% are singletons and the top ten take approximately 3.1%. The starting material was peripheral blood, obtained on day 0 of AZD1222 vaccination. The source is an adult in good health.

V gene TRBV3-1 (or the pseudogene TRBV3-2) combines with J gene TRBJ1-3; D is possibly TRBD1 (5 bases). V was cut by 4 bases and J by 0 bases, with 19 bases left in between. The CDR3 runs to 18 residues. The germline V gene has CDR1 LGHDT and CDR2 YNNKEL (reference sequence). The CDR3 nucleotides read TGTGCCAGCAGCCCCATGGAGGCGGGACTGAGCTCTGGAAACACCATATATTTT. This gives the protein CASSPMEAGLSSGNTIYF.

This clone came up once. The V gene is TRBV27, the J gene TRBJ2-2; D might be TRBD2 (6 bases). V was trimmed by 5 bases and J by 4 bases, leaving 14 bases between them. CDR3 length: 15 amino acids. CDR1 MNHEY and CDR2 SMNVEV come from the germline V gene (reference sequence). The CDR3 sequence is CASSQTRAGTGELFF. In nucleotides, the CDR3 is TGTGCCAGCAGTCAGACTAGGGCGGGCACCGGGGAGCTGTTTTTT.

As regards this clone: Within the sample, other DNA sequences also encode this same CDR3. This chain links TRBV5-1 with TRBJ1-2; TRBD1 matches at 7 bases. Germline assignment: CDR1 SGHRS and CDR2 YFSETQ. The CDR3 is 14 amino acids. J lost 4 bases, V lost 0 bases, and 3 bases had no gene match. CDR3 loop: CASSLGQGSYGYTF. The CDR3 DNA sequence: TGCGCCAGCAGCTTGGGACAGGGTTCCTATGGCTACACCTTC.

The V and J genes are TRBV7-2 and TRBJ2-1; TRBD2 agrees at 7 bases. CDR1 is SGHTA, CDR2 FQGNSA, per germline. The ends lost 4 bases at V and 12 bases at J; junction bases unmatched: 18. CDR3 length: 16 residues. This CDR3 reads CASSSSRDSRGSAQFF. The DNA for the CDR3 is TGTGCCAGCAGCTCATCCCGGGATTCGCGGGGGAGCGCGCAGTTCTTC.

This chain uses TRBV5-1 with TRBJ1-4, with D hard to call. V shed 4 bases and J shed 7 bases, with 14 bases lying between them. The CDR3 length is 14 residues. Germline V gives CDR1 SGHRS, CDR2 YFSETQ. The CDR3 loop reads CASSPGASSEKLFF. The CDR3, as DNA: TGCGCCAGCAGCCCAGGAGCAAGTAGTGAAAAACTGTTTTTT. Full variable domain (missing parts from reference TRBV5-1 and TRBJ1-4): KAGVTQTPRYLIKTRGQQVTLSCSPISGHRSVSWYQQTPGQGLQFLFEYFSETQRNKGNFPGRFSGRQFSNSRSEMNVSTLELGDSALYLCASSPGASSEKLFFGSGTQLSVL.

The CDR3 is CASSLGGVEKLFF. CDR3 in DNA: TGTGCCAGCAGCTTAGGGGGGGTCGAAAAACTGTTTTTT. This chain joins TRBV11-2 and TRBJ1-4; tentative D call: TRBD1 (5 bases). V gave up 1 base and J gave up 8 bases, with 8 bases separating them. This CDR3 region has 13 residues. Germline lookup yields CDR1 SGHAT and CDR2 FQNNGV.

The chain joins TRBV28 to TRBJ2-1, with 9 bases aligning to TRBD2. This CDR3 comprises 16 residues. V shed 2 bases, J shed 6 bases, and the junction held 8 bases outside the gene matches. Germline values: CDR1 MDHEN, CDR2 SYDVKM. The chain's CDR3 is CASSLSSAGGFNEQFF. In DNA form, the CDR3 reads TGTGCCAGCAGTTTAAGTTCGGCGGGGGGGTTCAATGAGCAGTTCTTC.

This chain's CDR3 is CASSVTGGTTNEKLFF. Here the CDR3 DNA reads TGTGCCAGCAGCGTGACAGGGGGCACAACTAATGAAAAACTGTTTTTT. This sequence joins TRBV5-5 and TRBJ1-4; 10 bases match TRBD1. The CDR3 is 16 residues long. The V gene's germline CDR1 is SGHKS and CDR2 YYEKEE (reference sequence). V lost 4 bases and J lost 0; bases outside the gene matches: 3.

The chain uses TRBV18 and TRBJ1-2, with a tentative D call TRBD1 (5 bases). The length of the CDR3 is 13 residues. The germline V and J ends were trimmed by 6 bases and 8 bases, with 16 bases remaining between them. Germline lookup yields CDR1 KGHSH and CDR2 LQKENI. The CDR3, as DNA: TGTGCCAGCTCTTGGGGGACGACAGAGGGCTACACCTTC. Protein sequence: CASSWGTTEGYTF.

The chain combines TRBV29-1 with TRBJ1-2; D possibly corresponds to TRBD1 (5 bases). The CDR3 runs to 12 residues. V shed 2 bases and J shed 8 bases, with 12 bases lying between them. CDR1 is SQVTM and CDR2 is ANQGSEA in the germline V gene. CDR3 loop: CSVERDRDGYTF. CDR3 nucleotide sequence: TGCAGCGTTGAAAGGGATAGGGACGGCTACACCTTC.

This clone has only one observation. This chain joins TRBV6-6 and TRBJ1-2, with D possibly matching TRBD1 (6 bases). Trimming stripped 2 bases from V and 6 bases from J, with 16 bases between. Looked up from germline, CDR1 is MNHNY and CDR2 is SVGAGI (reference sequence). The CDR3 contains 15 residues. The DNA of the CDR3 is TGTGCCAGCAGTTACGCCCCCGGTACAGGGAATGGCTACACCTTC. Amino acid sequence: CASSYAPGTGNGYTF.

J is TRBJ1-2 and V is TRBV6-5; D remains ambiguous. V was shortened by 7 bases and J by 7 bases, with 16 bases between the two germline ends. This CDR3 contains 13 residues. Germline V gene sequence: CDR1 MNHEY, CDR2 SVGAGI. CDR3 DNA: TGTGCCAGCACCGGTGTCGGTTTAGGTGGCTACACCTTC. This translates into CASTGVGLGGYTF.

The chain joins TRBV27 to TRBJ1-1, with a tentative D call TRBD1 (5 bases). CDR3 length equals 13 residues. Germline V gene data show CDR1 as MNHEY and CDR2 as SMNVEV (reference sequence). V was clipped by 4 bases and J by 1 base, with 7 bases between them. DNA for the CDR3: TGTGCCAGCAGTTGGGGACGGAACACTGAAGCTTTCTTT. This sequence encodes CASSWGRNTEAFF.

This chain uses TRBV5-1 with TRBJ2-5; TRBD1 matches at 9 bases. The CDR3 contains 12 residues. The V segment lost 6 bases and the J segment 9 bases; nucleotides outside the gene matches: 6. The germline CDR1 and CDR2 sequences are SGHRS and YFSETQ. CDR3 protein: CASTQGAGAQYF. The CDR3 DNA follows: TGCGCCAGCACACAGGGGGCAGGGGCCCAGTACTTC.

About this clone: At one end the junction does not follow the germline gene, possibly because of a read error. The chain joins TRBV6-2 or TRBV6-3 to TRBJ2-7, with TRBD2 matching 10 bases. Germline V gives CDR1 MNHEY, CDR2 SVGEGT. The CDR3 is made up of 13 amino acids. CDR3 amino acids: CASSYSKRGGRSF. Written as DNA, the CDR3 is TGTGCCAGCAGTTACTCGAAGCGGGGGGGCCGGTCCTTC.

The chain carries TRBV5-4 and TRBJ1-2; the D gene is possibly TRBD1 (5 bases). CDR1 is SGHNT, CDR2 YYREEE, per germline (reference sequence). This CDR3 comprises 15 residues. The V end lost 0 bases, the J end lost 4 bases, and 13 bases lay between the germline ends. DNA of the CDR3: TGTGCCAGCAGCTTGGGTCAGGGCAAGACCTATGGCTACACCTTC. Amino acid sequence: CASSLGQGKTYGYTF.

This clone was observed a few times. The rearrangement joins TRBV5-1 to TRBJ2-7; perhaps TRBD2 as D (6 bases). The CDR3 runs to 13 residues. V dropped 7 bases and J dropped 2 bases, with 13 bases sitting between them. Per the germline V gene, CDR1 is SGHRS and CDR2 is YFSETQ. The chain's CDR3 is CASALAGTYEQYF. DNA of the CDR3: TGCGCCAGCGCCCTCGCGGGGACCTACGAGCAGTACTTC.

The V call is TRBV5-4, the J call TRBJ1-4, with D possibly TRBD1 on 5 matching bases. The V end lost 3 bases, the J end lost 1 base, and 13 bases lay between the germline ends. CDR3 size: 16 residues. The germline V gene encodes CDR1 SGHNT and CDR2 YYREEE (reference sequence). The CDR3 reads CASSSGRERTNEKLFF. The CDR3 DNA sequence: TGTGCCAGCAGCTCTGGCAGGGAGAGAACTAATGAAAAACTGTTTTTT. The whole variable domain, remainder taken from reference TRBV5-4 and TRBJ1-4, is ETGVTQSPTHLIKTRGQQVTLRCSSQSGHNTVSWYQQALGQGPQFIFQYYREEENGRGNFPPRFSGLQFPNYSSELNVNALELDDSALYLCASSSGRERTNEKLFFGSGTQLSVL.

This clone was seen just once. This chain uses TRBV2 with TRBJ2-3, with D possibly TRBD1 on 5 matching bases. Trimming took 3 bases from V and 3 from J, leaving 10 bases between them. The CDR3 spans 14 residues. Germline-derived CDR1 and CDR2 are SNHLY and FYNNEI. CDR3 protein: CASSDRGSTDTQYF. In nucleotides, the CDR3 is TGTGCCAGCAGTGATAGGGGATCAACAGATACGCAGTATTTT. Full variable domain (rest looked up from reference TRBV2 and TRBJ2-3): EPEVTQTPSHQVTQMGQEVILRCVPISNHLYFYWYRQILGQKVEFLVSFYNNEISEKSEIFDDQFSVERPDGSNFTLKIRSTKLEDSAMYFCASSDRGSTDTQYFGPGTRLTVL.

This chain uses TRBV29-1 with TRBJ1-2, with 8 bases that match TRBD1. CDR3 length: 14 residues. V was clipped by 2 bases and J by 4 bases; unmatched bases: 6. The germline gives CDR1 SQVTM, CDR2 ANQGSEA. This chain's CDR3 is CSVEYDRGGYGYTF. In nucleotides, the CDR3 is TGCAGCGTTGAATATGACAGGGGAGGCTATGGCTACACCTTC.

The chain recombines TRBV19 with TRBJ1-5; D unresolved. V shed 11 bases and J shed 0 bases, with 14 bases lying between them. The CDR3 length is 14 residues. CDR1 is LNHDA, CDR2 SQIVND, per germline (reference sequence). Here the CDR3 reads CAASKAASNQPQHF. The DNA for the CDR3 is TGTGCCGCCTCCAAGGCGGCTAGCAATCAGCCCCAGCATTTT.

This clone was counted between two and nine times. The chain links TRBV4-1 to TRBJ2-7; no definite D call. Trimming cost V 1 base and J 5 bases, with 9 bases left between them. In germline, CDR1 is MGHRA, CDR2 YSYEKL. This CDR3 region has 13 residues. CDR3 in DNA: TGCGCCAGCAGCCAAGGCCCCTGGGACGAGCAGTACTTC. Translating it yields CASSQGPWDEQYF.